This TCR beta chain comes out of a study of tumor and adjacent non-tumor tissue in lung cancer. Overall study: On average, productive TCRbeta reads reached roughly 3.9 million per sample. Points from the study as a whole: Significantly higher TCR diversity was found in tumor than normal lung.

The library came from three nested PCR rounds adapted from ARM-PCR protocols. In TCRdb, the multiplex PCR reads were re-called with MiXCR into one record per CDR3 protein. Found here are fewer than 120,000 distinct CDR3 sequences, 84% of them singletons; the top ten hold 20% to 25%. No cell sorting was done before RNA was extracted from the tissue. Chemotherapy-naive patients with new lung cancer underwent thoracic surgery in China, August–late 2014. This clonotype was recorded a few times. What it binds is unknown. This may stem from a read error, because a much larger clone lies one nucleotide away. CDR3 length: 14 amino acids. The V gene's germline CDR1 is MDHEN and CDR2 SYDVKM.

The receptor comes from a man between 65 and 85 years old with non-small cell lung cancer. Sequenced sample: lung tumor tissue. The chain joins TRBV28 to TRBJ2-7; no reliable D call. This CDR3 is CASNLGTTLYEQYF. CDR3 in DNA: TGTGCCAGCAATTTAGGCACTACCCTATACGAGCAGTACTTC.